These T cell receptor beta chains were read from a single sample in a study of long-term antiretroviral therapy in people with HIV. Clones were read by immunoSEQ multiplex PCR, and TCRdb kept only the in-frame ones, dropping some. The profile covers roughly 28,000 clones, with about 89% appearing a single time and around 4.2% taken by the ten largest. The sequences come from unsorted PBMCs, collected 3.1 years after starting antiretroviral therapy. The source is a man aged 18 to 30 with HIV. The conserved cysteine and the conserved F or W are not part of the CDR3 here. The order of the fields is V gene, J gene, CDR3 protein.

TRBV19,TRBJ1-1,ASSIRGLTEAF
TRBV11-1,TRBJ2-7,ASSLGGSIATEQY
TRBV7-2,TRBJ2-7,ASSTPTGAYEQY
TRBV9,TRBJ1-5,ASSDGTEYSNQPQH
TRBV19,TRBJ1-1,ASSIDTGVVTEAF
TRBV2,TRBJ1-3,ASIFERSSGNTIY
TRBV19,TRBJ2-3,ASSIAAGEIDTQY
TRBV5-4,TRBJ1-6,ASSLDGSPLH
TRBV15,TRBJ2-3,ATSGTGGTTDTQY
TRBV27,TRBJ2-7,ASSYRGSTYEQY
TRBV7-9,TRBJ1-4,ASSPRDRRREKLF
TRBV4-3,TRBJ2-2,ASSQDGLAGGTGELF
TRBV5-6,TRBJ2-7,ASSSDRGYFYEQY
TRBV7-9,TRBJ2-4,ASSPGQGRAKNIQY
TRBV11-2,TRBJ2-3,ASSFRGRAGADTQY
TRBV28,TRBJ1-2,ASKDRGWESGFNYGYT
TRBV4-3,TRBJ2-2,ASSQGVGSPAGELF
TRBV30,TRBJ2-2,AWTPVSTGELF
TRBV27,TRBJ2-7,ASGSYRGASYEQY
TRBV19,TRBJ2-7,ASSIEGSSYEQY
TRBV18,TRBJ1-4,ASSPLANEKLF
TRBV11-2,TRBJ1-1,ASSPLGRANTEAF
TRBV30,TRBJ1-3,AWSRDSGSGNTIY
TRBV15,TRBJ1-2,ATSLLRSYGYT
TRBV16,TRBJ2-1,ASSQWQSPGLAGDNSYNEQF
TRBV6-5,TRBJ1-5,ASSYSSGDNQPQH
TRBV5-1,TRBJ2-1,ASSLSGPYNEQF
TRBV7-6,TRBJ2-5,ASSLGPEETQY
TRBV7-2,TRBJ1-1,ASSLDRNTEAF
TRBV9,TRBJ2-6,ASSPLRGTGRSGANVLT
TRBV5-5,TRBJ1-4,ASSPRGQPLPATNEKLF
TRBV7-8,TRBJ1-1,ASRTVGGLGTEAF
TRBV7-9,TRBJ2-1,ASSPTTGERYNEQF
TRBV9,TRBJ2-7,ASSVGGPYEQY
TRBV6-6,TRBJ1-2,ASSYEARVLYGYT
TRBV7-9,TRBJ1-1,ASSRISEEAF
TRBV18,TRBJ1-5,ASSPGIQGGPQH
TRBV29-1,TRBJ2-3,SVEARLAGGQADTQY
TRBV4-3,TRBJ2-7,ASSQERLLYEQY
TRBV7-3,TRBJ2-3,ASSLTGVAGGTQY
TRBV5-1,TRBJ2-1,ASSLVSRHEQF
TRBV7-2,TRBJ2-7,ASSLVGRSSYEQY
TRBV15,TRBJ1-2,ATSRDLLGQNGYT
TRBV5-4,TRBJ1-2,ASSLPIRGNNYGYT